These T cell receptor beta chains were read from a single sample in a study of cytomegalovirus exposure and HLA in healthy donors. Profiling relied on immunoSEQ multiplex PCR, and the TCRdb table lists in-frame clones only, not all of them. The table has approximately 150,000 clones, more than 65% seen once. Sequenced sample: PBMCs. These receptors originate from a woman aged 40 to 55 in good health and CMV-seropositive. Both conserved end residues are part of each CDR3. D genes are given only for firm matches. The size field is filled for only some rows; it gives once, few, many or a size class.

CASKRDGPNYGYPF,TGTGCCAGCAAGCGGGACGGACCTAACTATGGCTACCCCTTC,TRBV6-5,.,TRBJ1-2,.
CASNPEGTADEQYF,TGTGCCAGCAACCCAGAGGGGACAGCCGACGAGCAGTACTTC,TRBV9,few,TRBJ2-7,TRBD1
CASSLGGYEQYF,TGTGCCAGCAGTTTGGGGGGGTACGAGCAGTACTTC,TRBV28,.,TRBJ2-7,TRBD2
CASSPGGRYGYTF,TGTGCCAGCAGCCCAGGGGGCAGATATGGCTACACCTTC,TRBV7-2,.,TRBJ1-2,TRBD1
CASSPGLASYEQYF,TGTGCCAGCAGCCCGGGACTGGCCTCCTACGAGCAGTACTTC,TRBV28,.,TRBJ2-7,.
CASSQRTAAGGDTQYF,TGTGCCAGCAGCCAACGCACAGCGGCGGGGGGGGATACGCAGTATTTT,TRBV14,.,TRBJ2-3,TRBD2
CASSQMSSPSGNTIYF,TGCGCCAGCAGCCAAATGAGTTCTCCCTCTGGAAACACCATATATTTT,TRBV4-1,.,TRBJ1-3,.
CALGTESYEQYF,TGTGCCCTAGGGACAGAGTCCTACGAGCAGTACTTC,TRBV28,.,TRBJ2-7,TRBD1
CASSQGQGYEQYF,TGTGCCAGTAGTCAGGGACAGGGTTACGAGCAGTACTTC,TRBV19,.,TRBJ2-7,TRBD1
CASSVEGAVGYTF,TGTGCCAGTAGTGTTGAGGGGGCAGTTGGCTACACCTTC,TRBV19,.,TRBJ1-2,TRBD1
CASSSLGQGGYEQFF,TGTGCCAGCAGTTCCCTTGGACAGGGGGGGTATGAGCAGTTCTTC,TRBV28,.,TRBJ2-1,TRBD1
CASSLGGQGTDTQYF,TGTGCCAGCAGCTTAGGCGGGCAGGGCACAGATACGCAGTATTTT,TRBV7-8,.,TRBJ2-3,.
CASSASPVLYNEQFF,TGTGCCAGCAGTGCCAGTCCTGTCCTCTACAATGAGCAGTTCTTC,TRBV2,.,TRBJ2-1,.
CASSFGQFSGNTIYF,TGTGCCAGCAGCTTTGGACAGTTCTCTGGAAACACCATATATTTT,TRBV6-5,.,TRBJ1-3,.
CASSLGQITDTQYF,TGCGCCAGCAGCTTGGGACAGATAACAGATACGCAGTATTTT,TRBV5-1,.,TRBJ2-3,.
CASSYGRGYEQYF,TGTGCCAGCAGTTACGGCAGGGGGTACGAGCAGTACTTC,TRBV6-5,.,TRBJ2-7,TRBD1
CASSPLTSGLLYNEQFF,TGTGCCAGCAGTCCCCTGACTAGCGGGCTATTGTACAATGAGCAGTTCTTC,TRBV28,.,TRBJ2-1,TRBD2
CASSGGLAGPSYEQYF,TGTGCCAGCAGCGGGGGACTAGCGGGACCCTCCTACGAGCAGTACTTC,TRBV9,.,TRBJ2-7,TRBD2
CAISDRYEQYF,TGTGCCATCAGTGATCGGTACGAGCAGTACTTC,TRBV10-3,.,TRBJ2-7,.
CASSMGEYTGELFF,TGTGCCAGTAGTATGGGAGAGTACACCGGGGAGCTGTTTTTT,TRBV19,.,TRBJ2-2,.
CASSLDLDRGSNSPLHF,TGTGCCAGCAGCTTAGACCTCGACAGGGGGTCTAATTCACCCCTCCACTTT,TRBV7-2,.,TRBJ1-6,TRBD1
CASSYPGTGDEQYF,TGTGCCAGCAGTTACCCCGGGACAGGGGACGAGCAGTACTTC,TRBV28,.,TRBJ2-7,TRBD1
CASSQNRWTAYSNQPQNF,TGCGCCAGCAGCCAAAATAGATGGACAGCTTATAGCAATCAGCCCCAGAATTTT,TRBV4-3,.,TRBJ1-5,.
CASSLGGGRLFF,TGTGCCAGCAGCTTAGGGGGGGGGAGACTGTTTTTT,TRBV7-2,once,TRBJ1-4,.
CASSSSQSSGNTIYF,TGTGCCAGCAGTTCATCACAGAGCTCTGGAAACACCATATATTTT,TRBV28,.,TRBJ1-3,.
CASRMGLAGFQETQYF,TGTGCCAGCAGAATGGGACTAGCGGGCTTCCAAGAGACCCAGTACTTC,TRBV5-6,few,TRBJ2-5,TRBD2
CASSSHRTDTQYF,TGTGCCAGTAGTTCACATCGCACAGATACGCAGTATTTT,TRBV19,.,TRBJ2-3,.